Below, 15 T cell receptor beta chains from the same sample are listed, as sequenced in a study of T-cell memory formation after mild COVID-19. TCRdb independently ran MiXCR on the 5' RACE reads; one entry per CDR3 protein. The sample carries about 360,000 distinct CDR3 sequences, around 14% recorded once. The sequenced sample was PBMCs or a T cell subset sorted from them (not recorded which). These receptor sequences come from a man aged 18 to 35 who had mild COVID-19 (a few samples of this study predate the infection). Cell type and time point are not known.

This chain uses TRBV10-3 with TRBJ2-5, with 9 bases matching TRBD2. Germline V gene lookup returns CDR1 ENHRY and CDR2 SYGVKD. V was pared by 10 bases and J by 0 bases, with 9 bases of the junction left unmatched. The CDR3 is 15 residues long. CDR3: CATAGLATNQETQYF. CDR3 DNA sequence: TGTGCCACCGCCGGACTAGCGACGAACCAAGAGACCCAGTACTTC.

The gene calls are TRBV5-1 and TRBJ2-7; tentatively, D is TRBD1 (8 bases). The CDR3 extends over 13 amino acids. The V and J ends lost 4 bases and 5 bases respectively, with 13 bases between them. The germline gives CDR1 SGHRS, CDR2 YFSETQ. The CDR3 bases are TGCGCCAGCAGCCCACAGGGGGGGGACGAGCAGTACTTC. It encodes CASSPQGGDEQYF.

Many counts were recorded for this clonotype. The CDR3 nucleotides read TGCAGTGCTAGAGATAGGGGACTAGCGGGGGCCCCCAATGAGCAGTTCTTC. Protein product: CSARDRGLAGAPNEQFF. The gene calls are TRBV20-1 and TRBJ2-1; 14 nucleotides match TRBD2. The CDR3 covers 17 residues. The V gene end was trimmed by 0 bases and the J gene end by 6 bases; junction bases not matched to a gene: 7. Germline-derived CDR1 and CDR2 are DFQATT and SNEGSKA (reference sequence).

This sequence joins TRBV5-4 and TRBJ2-3; TRBD1 might be the D (5 bases). V lost 3 bases and J 0 bases, leaving 14 bases between the germline ends. CDR3 length: 16 amino acids. CDR1 and CDR2 from the germline V gene are SGHNT and YYREEE (reference sequence). CDR3 protein: CASSWKAGISTDTQYF. In DNA form, the CDR3 reads TGTGCCAGCAGCTGGAAAGCAGGGATTAGCACAGATACGCAGTATTTT. The whole variable domain, remainder taken from reference TRBV5-4 and TRBJ2-3, is ETGVTQSPTHLIKTRGQQVTLRCSSQSGHNTVSWYQQALGQGPQFIFQYYREEENGRGNFPPRFSGLQFPNYSSELNVNALELDDSALYLCASSWKAGISTDTQYFGPGTRLTVL.

This clonotype appeared a few times. The J gene is TRBJ2-1, the V gene TRBV28, with D possibly called TRBD1 or TRBD2 (6 bases each). Trimming shortened V by 5 bases and J by 8 bases, and 19 bases separated the two germline ends. The CDR3 runs 15 residues. Germline V CDR1 and CDR2: MDHEN, SYDVKM. The CDR3 DNA sequence: TGTGCCAGCAGTAAGGGGGGTATTGGTCCCCATGAGCAGTTCTTC. It specifies CASSKGGIGPHEQFF.

This clonotype showed up many times. V is TRBV7-3 and J is TRBJ2-5; D remains ambiguous. The CDR3 runs 15 residues. The germline CDR1 and CDR2 sequences are SGHTA and FQGTGA. V lost 1 base, J lost 4 bases, and 13 bases lay in between. CDR3 region: CASSLIGLDGETQYF. The CDR3 bases are TGTGCCAGCAGCTTAATAGGGCTGGATGGAGAGACCCAGTACTTC.

The V call is TRBV18, the J call TRBJ2-1; 9 bases map to TRBD1. The CDR3 consists of 16 residues. Looked up from germline, CDR1 is KGHSH and CDR2 is LQKENI. After removal of 3 bases from V and 3 bases from J, the junction contained 6 bases not matched to a gene. The CDR3 spells CASSPPGQGNYNEQFF. CDR3 coding DNA: TGTGCCAGCTCACCGCCGGGACAGGGCAACTACAATGAGCAGTTCTTC.

The table lists this clonotype with many counts. The chain uses TRBV7-3 and TRBJ2-1; weak D call: TRBD2 (6 bases). The CDR3 totals 12 residues. CDR1 is SGHTA, CDR2 FQGTGA, per germline. V shed 5 bases and J shed 9 bases, with 11 bases lying between them. The DNA of the CDR3 is TGTGCCAGCAGCCGGATGGGGGGTGAGCAGTTCTTC. This translates into CASSRMGGEQFF. The entire variable domain, with the rest obtained from reference TRBV7-3 and TRBJ2-1, is as follows: GAGVSQTPSNKVTEKGKYVELRCDPISGHTALYWYRQSLGQGPEFLIYFQGTGAADDSGLPNDRFFAVRPEGSVSTLKIQRTERGDSAVYLCASSRMGGEQFFGPGTRLTVL.

Ten or more counts support this clonotype. V usage is TRBV5-1 and J usage is TRBJ1-2; 11 bases are shared with TRBD1. From germline, CDR1 is SGHRS and CDR2 YFSETQ. The CDR3 length is 16 residues. Trimming cost V 4 bases and J 2 bases; bases outside gene matches: 7. The CDR3 sequence is CASSQTGTGGNYGYTF. CDR3 bases: TGCGCCAGCAGCCAAACCGGGACAGGGGGAAACTATGGCTACACCTTC.

This clonotype was found a few times. J is TRBJ1-2 and V is TRBV28; TRBD1 matches 7 bases. The CDR3 has 15 residues. J gave up 2 bases and V 5 bases, and 8 bases lay outside the gene matches. CDR1 and CDR2 from the germline V gene are MDHEN and SYDVKM. Here the CDR3 reads CASSLQQTGNYGYTF. In nucleotides, the CDR3 is TGTGCCAGCAGTCTACAACAGACAGGGAACTATGGCTACACCTTC.

This clonotype was observed at least ten times. V usage is TRBV7-9 and J usage is TRBJ2-2; D is possibly TRBD1 or TRBD2 (5 bases each). This CDR3 spans 16 amino acids. CDR1 SEHNR and CDR2 FQNEAQ come from the germline V gene (reference sequence). Trimming stripped 9 bases from V and 0 bases from J, with 17 bases between. The CDR3 DNA is TGTGCCAGGAGAGACCTGGGACCGCCGAACACCGGGGAGCTGTTTTTT. This encodes CARRDLGPPNTGELFF.

The rearrangement links TRBV9 to TRBJ2-2; D possibly corresponds to TRBD1 (6 bases). V was cut by 4 bases and J by 3 bases, with 13 bases left in between. Germline V lookup: CDR1 SGDLS, CDR2 YYNGEE. The CDR3 loop spans 15 amino acids. This CDR3 reads CASSSEGHHTGELFF. The CDR3 DNA reads TGTGCCAGCAGCTCCGAGGGACATCACACCGGGGAGCTGTTTTTT.

This chain connects TRBV2 to TRBJ2-3, with 8 bases identical to TRBD1. Trimming at V came to 4 bases and at J to 4 bases, leaving 1 base not matched to a gene. CDR1 SNHLY and CDR2 FYNNEI come from the germline V gene. This CDR3 contains 13 residues. The CDR3 spells CASSGTGPDTQYF. DNA of the CDR3: TGTGCCAGCAGTGGGACAGGGCCAGATACGCAGTATTTT.

CDR3 DNA: TGCGCCAGCCGACACCCACAGGGGACGAACACCGGGGAGCTGTTTTTT. Protein sequence: CASRHPQGTNTGELFF. The chain carries TRBV5-1 and TRBJ2-2; 7 bases align to TRBD1. The length of the CDR3 is 16 residues. V lost 7 bases to trimming and J lost 0 bases; unmatched junction nucleotides: 9. Germline-derived CDR1 and CDR2 are SGHRS and YFSETQ. Full variable domain (remainder filled in from reference TRBV5-1 and TRBJ2-2): KAGVTQTPRYLIKTRGQQVTLSCSPISGHRSVSWYQQTPGQGLQFLFEYFSETQRNKGNFPGRFSGRQFSNSRSEMNVSTLELGDSALYLCASRHPQGTNTGELFFGEGSRLTVL.

This clonotype has a handful of counts. This rearrangement joins TRBV5-5 to TRBJ2-3, with 9 bases identical to TRBD2. V dropped 4 bases and J dropped 11; count of bases not matched to a gene: 8. The CDR3 is 13 amino acids. The germline V gene has CDR1 SGHKS and CDR2 YYEKEE (reference sequence). This CDR3 reads CASSPWRGGLQYF. Here the CDR3 DNA reads TGTGCCAGCAGCCCCTGGCGGGGGGGCTTGCAGTATTTT.